This passage covers 21 T cell receptor beta chains from one sample sequenced in a study of T cell responses to AZD1222 COVID-19 vaccine. TCRdb's copy holds only in-frame clones and misses some; the assay was immunoSEQ multiplex PCR. The repertoire holds about 56,000 clones, around 90% seen once, with over 12% in the top ten. Sequencing used peripheral blood, obtained on day 0 of AZD1222 vaccination. These receptors all come from an adult in good health.

The chain couples TRBV19 to TRBJ1-2; 7 bases fit TRBD1. This CDR3 is 13 amino acids long. The ends lost 10 bases at V and 2 bases at J; junction bases unmatched: 7. Germline CDR1 and CDR2: LNHDA and SQIVND (reference sequence). CDR3 in DNA: TGTGCCACCCCCCCGGGACAGAACTATGGCTACACCTTC. It yields the protein CATPPGQNYGYTF. Full variable domain (remainder filled in from reference TRBV19 and TRBJ1-2): DGGITQSPKYLFRKEGQNVTLSCEQNLNHDAMYWYRQDPGQGLRLIYYSQIVNDFQKGDIAEGYSVSREKKESFPLTVTSAQKNPTAFYLCATPPGQNYGYTFGSGTRLTVV.

V is TRBV29-1 and J is TRBJ1-1; tentative D call: TRBD1 (6 bases). Germline V gene data show CDR1 as SQVTM and CDR2 as ANQGSEA. With 6 bases removed from V and 4 bases from J, the gap between germline ends came to 15 bases. The CDR3 is made up of 13 amino acids. The CDR3 region has the DNA TGCAGCGTGGTAACAGGGTACGGCACTGAAGCTTTCTTT. It translates to CSVVTGYGTEAFF. Combining the CDR3 with reference TRBV29-1 and TRBJ1-1 gives the whole variable domain SAVISQKPSRDICQRGTSLTIQCQVDSQVTMMFWYRQQPGQSLTLIATANQGSEATYESGFVIDKFPISRPNLTFSTLTVSNMSPEDSSIYLCSVVTGYGTEAFFGQGTRLTVV.

The chain combines TRBV30 with TRBJ1-2; D uncertain. Germline loops: CDR1 GTSNPN, CDR2 SVGIG (reference sequence). V lost 2 bases and J lost 8, with 9 bases in between. The CDR3 contains 11 residues. The CDR3: CAWSQSRGYTF. The CDR3 region has the DNA TGTGCCTGGAGTCAATCCCGGGGCTACACCTTC.

V usage is TRBV6-1 and J usage is TRBJ2-7; D tentatively fits TRBD1 or TRBD2 (5 bases each). Germline loops: CDR1 MNHNS, CDR2 SASEGT. V was trimmed by 0 bases and J by 6 bases, leaving 15 bases between them. The CDR3 has 15 amino acids. CDR3 residues: CASSEAPRDGLEQYF. The CDR3 region has the DNA TGTGCCAGCAGTGAAGCGCCCAGGGATGGACTCGAGCAGTACTTC.

This chain uses TRBV7-2 with TRBJ1-2; 9 bases are a match to TRBD1. The CDR3 totals 13 residues. V gave up 5 bases and J gave up 4 bases; unmatched junction bases: 2. The germline CDR1 and CDR2 sequences are SGHTA and FQGNSA. The CDR3 here is CASSPTGGYGYTF. In DNA, the CDR3 is TGTGCCAGCAGCCCGACAGGGGGCTATGGCTACACCTTC.

There are a few counts of this clone. The chain combines TRBV5-6 with TRBJ1-2; TRBD1 might be the D (5 bases). Germline V CDR1 and CDR2: SGHDT, YYEEEE. The CDR3 contains 16 residues. V dropped 6 bases and J dropped 0 bases, with 18 bases sitting between them. The CDR3 sequence is CASNQLRWGSNYGYTF. The CDR3 DNA sequence: TGTGCCAGCAACCAGCTTCGTTGGGGGTCTAACTATGGCTACACCTTC.

The gene calls are TRBV6-5 and TRBJ1-2; 7 nucleotides agree with TRBD1. The germline CDR1 and CDR2 sequences are MNHEY and SVGAGI. After removal of 5 bases from V and 4 bases from J, the junction contained 10 bases not matched to a gene. The CDR3 loop spans 15 amino acids. The CDR3 region is CASSLDRRGGYGYTF. The CDR3 coding sequence is TGTGCCAGCAGTCTGGACAGGAGGGGTGGCTATGGCTACACCTTC.

The chain employs TRBV19 and TRBJ1-5, with D possibly TRBD1 on 5 matching bases. The CDR3 contains 16 residues. Germline CDR1 and CDR2: LNHDA and SQIVND (reference sequence). The V end was cut by 3 bases, the J end by 0 bases, with 12 bases between. Here the CDR3 DNA reads TGTGCCAGTAGTATTGGAGGGACTTATAGCAATCAGCCCCAGCATTTT. It yields the protein CASSIGGTYSNQPQHF.

The chain is built from TRBV6-5 and TRBJ1-6; no firm D call. The CDR3 has 13 amino acids. Germline V gene data show CDR1 as MNHEY and CDR2 as SVGAGI. V dropped 2 bases and J dropped 7 bases, with 6 bases sitting between them. The CDR3 is CASSYDLNSPLHF. The CDR3, as DNA: TGTGCCAGCAGTTACGACCTGAATTCACCCCTCCACTTT.

The chain is built from TRBV30 and TRBJ1-5; D possibly corresponds to TRBD1 (6 bases). The CDR3 is 15 amino acids. The germline V gene encodes CDR1 GTSNPN and CDR2 SVGIG (reference sequence). Trimming left V 2 bases short and J 1 base short, with 12 bases between. The CDR3 here is CAWSTSGASNQPQHF. CDR3 DNA sequence: TGTGCCTGGAGTACATCAGGGGCGAGCAATCAGCCCCAGCATTTT. Filled out from reference TRBV30 and TRBJ1-5, the complete variable domain reads SQTIHQWPATLVQPVGSPLSLECTVEGTSNPNLYWYRQAAGRGLQLLFYSVGIGQISSEVPQNLSASRPQDRQFILSSKKLLLSDSGFYLCAWSTSGASNQPQHFGDGTRLSIL.

This clone appeared once. V usage is TRBV5-4 and J usage is TRBJ2-7; D not resolved. Per germline, CDR1 SGHNT and CDR2 YYREEE (reference sequence). V dropped 8 bases and J dropped 2 bases, with 5 bases sitting between them. The CDR3 covers 10 residues. This CDR3 is CASYPYEQYF. The DNA for the CDR3 is TGTGCCAGTTATCCCTACGAGCAGTACTTC. Based on the CDR3 plus reference TRBV5-4 and TRBJ2-7, the full variable domain is ETGVTQSPTHLIKTRGQQVTLRCSSQSGHNTVSWYQQALGQGPQFIFQYYREEENGRGNFPPRFSGLQFPNYSSELNVNALELDDSALYLCASYPYEQYFGPGTRLTVT.

The rearrangement uses TRBV3-1 (or the pseudogene TRBV3-2) and TRBJ1-1, with D perhaps matching TRBD1 (5 bases). This CDR3 has 15 residues. Germline loops: CDR1 LGHDT, CDR2 YNNKEL (reference sequence). Trimming cost V 3 bases and J 11 bases, with 22 bases left between them. For the CDR3, the DNA is TGTGCCAGCAGCCAGCGCCGGGACCTGGTCGTTCGCGCTTTCTTT. Translation: CASSQRRDLVVRAFF.

The chain uses TRBV2 and TRBJ2-5; D may be TRBD1 (8 bases). Trimming took 8 bases from V and 7 from J, leaving 17 bases between them. The CDR3 totals 13 residues. Germline V gene data show CDR1 as SNHLY and CDR2 as FYNNEI. The chain's CDR3 is CASLQGGRGTQYF. DNA for the CDR3: TGTGCCAGCTTACAGGGGGGGCGCGGGACCCAGTACTTC.

This chain uses TRBV5-4 with TRBJ2-3; 11 nucleotides line up with TRBD1. This CDR3 is 16 amino acids long. The V segment lost 4 bases and the J segment 3 bases; nucleotides outside the gene matches: 7. Germline V gives CDR1 SGHNT, CDR2 YYREEE (reference sequence). The CDR3 reads CASSSGTGGKTDTQYF. CDR3 nucleotide sequence: TGTGCCAGCAGCAGCGGGACAGGGGGTAAGACAGATACGCAGTATTTT.

This clone was seen a single time. This chain uses TRBV6-5 with TRBJ1-1; D is unresolved. V lost 2 bases and J 5 bases, leaving 9 bases between the germline ends. This CDR3 comprises 13 residues. CDR1 is MNHEY, CDR2 SVGAGI, per germline. CDR3 DNA: TGTGCCAGCAGTTACGGAGCGGCGACTGAAGCTTTCTTT. Its translation: CASSYGAATEAFF.

The chain is built from TRBV5-8 and TRBJ2-2; D call uncertain. The CDR3 length is 16 residues. V was pared by 0 bases and J by 0 bases, with 9 bases between. Germline-derived CDR1 and CDR2 are SGHTS and YDEGEE. CDR3 sequence: CASSLGMGPNTGELFF. The CDR3 DNA follows: TGTGCCAGCAGCTTGGGTATGGGCCCGAACACCGGGGAGCTGTTTTTT.

The rearrangement joins TRBV6-5 to TRBJ1-1; a weak D match, TRBD1 (6 bases). Germline V gene lookup returns CDR1 MNHEY and CDR2 SVGAGI. Trimming took off 2 bases at V and 8 bases at J, with 18 bases between the two ends. This CDR3 is 15 amino acids long. The CDR3 DNA reads TGTGCCAGCAGTTACGGGGACACGTCAGGGGCCGAAGCTTTCTTT. This encodes CASSYGDTSGAEAFF.

V usage is TRBV19 and J usage is TRBJ1-4; D remains ambiguous. Germline CDR1 LNHDA, CDR2 SQIVND (reference sequence). V was cut by 3 bases and J by 11 bases, with 13 bases left in between. This CDR3 is 13 amino acids long. The CDR3, as DNA: TGTGCCAGTAGTATTACGCGAGGTGACAAACTGTTTTTT. It codes for CASSITRGDKLFF.

There are a few counts of this clone. The V and J genes are TRBV11-3 and TRBJ2-1; D possibly uses TRBD1 or TRBD2 (5 bases each). Trimming took off 5 bases at V and 0 bases at J, with 11 bases between the two ends. Germline CDR1 is SGHNT and CDR2 is YENEEA. The CDR3 consists of 15 residues. For the CDR3, the DNA is TGTGCCAGCAGCCTGGGACGGGTCTCCTACAATGAGCAGTTCTTC. Its translation is CASSLGRVSYNEQFF.

V and J are TRBV10-3 and TRBJ1-1; maybe TRBD1 (6 bases). V shed 0 bases and J shed 8 bases, with 19 bases lying between them. Germline loops: CDR1 ENHRY, CDR2 SYGVKD. This CDR3 has 16 residues. The CDR3 loop reads CAISESLHGGGGEAFF. In DNA form, the CDR3 reads TGTGCCATCAGTGAGTCGTTACATGGAGGGGGGGGAGAAGCTTTCTTT.

This chain joins TRBV20-1 and TRBJ1-5, with D tentatively TRBD1 (6 bases). Between the trimmed V and J ends, which lost 8 bases and 3 bases, there was a span of 8 bases. This CDR3 comprises 11 residues. Looked up from germline, CDR1 is DFQATT and CDR2 is SNEGSKA (reference sequence). The CDR3 DNA reads TGCAGTACAGGGCCCAATCAGCCCCAGCATTTT. It translates to CSTGPNQPQHF.